The following is a TCR beta chain sequence with its context. Its antigen is unidentified. Repertoires were generated with immunoSEQ multiplex PCR, while TCRdb's copy carries only in-frame clones and drops some. Among approximately 77,000 clones, approximately 84% were seen once, and the ten largest hold approximately 0.8%. Those with chemo-refractory metastatic non-small-cell lung cancer were treated with focal radiation combined with CTLA-4 blockade using ipilimumab. The record originates from a study of radiotherapy plus CTLA-4 blockade in lung cancer. Study-level information: Objective responses emerged in around a sixth of patients, and roughly 30% attained disease control.

V was clipped by 4 bases and J by 4 bases, with 10 bases between them. Germline lookup yields CDR1 KGHSH and CDR2 LQKENI. The CDR3 consists of 13 residues. General study results and limits: Tumor-origin TCR clones grew in blood after radiotherapy plus ipilimumab.

Here the sequenced sample was peripheral blood, taken from a patient treated with radiotherapy plus ipilimumab. This receptor was identified in a human donor with non-small cell lung cancer who had stable disease on radiotherapy plus ipilimumab. V usage is TRBV18 and J usage is TRBJ1-2; tentatively, D is TRBD1 (5 bases). The CDR3 loop is CASSLRDGYGYTF. Here the CDR3 DNA reads TGTGCCAGCTCACTCAGGGACGGCTATGGCTACACCTTC.